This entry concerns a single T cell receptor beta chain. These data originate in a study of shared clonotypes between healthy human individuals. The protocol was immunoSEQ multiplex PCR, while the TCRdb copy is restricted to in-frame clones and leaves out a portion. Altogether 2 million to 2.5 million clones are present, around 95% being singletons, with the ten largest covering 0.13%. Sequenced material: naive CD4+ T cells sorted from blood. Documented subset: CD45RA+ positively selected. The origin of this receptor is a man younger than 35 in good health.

The CDR3 loop is CASSSPAGLEAFF. DNA of the CDR3: TGTGCCAGCAGCTCCCCGGCAGGGCTCGAAGCTTTCTTT. The chain employs TRBV5-6 and TRBJ1-1, with D maybe TRBD1 (5 bases). Between the trimmed V and J ends, which lost 3 bases and 8 bases, there was a span of 14 bases. Per the germline V gene, CDR1 is SGHDT and CDR2 is YYEEEE. This CDR3 is 13 amino acids long.